The following is a T cell receptor beta chain sequence with its context. The data derive from a study of blood T cell repertoires in COVID-19. Study information: Samples came from the United States, Italy and Spain, spanning acute and convalescent COVID-19. The analysed material was cDNA or gDNA that came from T cells, B-cell-depleted T cells, or PBMCs.

Method: immunoSEQ multiplex PCR; TCRdb's copy keeps in-frame clones and lacks some. The sample shows 65,000 or so clones, roughly four fifths of them seen only once. Sequencing was carried out using peripheral blood. The sequence came from a woman in her seventies with acute or convalescent COVID-19.

The DNA of the CDR3 is TGCGCCAGCAGCTCCACTGGGAGAGGGTGGAGTTCTGGGGCCAACGTCCTGACTTTC. It translates to CASSSTGRGWSSGANVLTF. The gene calls are TRBV5-1 and TRBJ2-6; D may be TRBD2 (5 bases). This CDR3 spans 19 amino acids. Deletions cut 3 bases from V and 1 base from J, with 20 bases between. Germline V gives CDR1 SGHRS, CDR2 YFSETQ.